The 16 T cell receptor beta chains below come from one sample, sequenced in a study of preoperative IRX-2 immunotherapy in early breast cancer. As to treatment: preoperative locoregional IRX-2 cytokine immunotherapy. Repertoires were generated with immunoSEQ multiplex PCR, while TCRdb's copy carries only in-frame clones and drops some. The sample has about 1,600 clones, 60% to 80% seen once; the top ten hold 9.5% to 12%. The specimen was tumor tissue, collected after IRX-2 immunotherapy. These receptors were collected from a human donor with breast cancer.

This clone was recorded only once. This chain links TRBV28 with TRBJ2-3; the match to TRBD2 covers 9 bases. CDR3 length: 18 residues. Per the germline V gene, CDR1 is MDHEN and CDR2 is SYDVKM. V was pared by 5 bases and J by 0 bases, with 12 bases of the junction left unmatched. The CDR3 loop is CASSPLAGTFSSTDTQYF. CDR3 bases: TGTGCCAGCAGTCCCCTAGCGGGGACCTTTTCTAGCACAGATACGCAGTATTTT.

This clone was seen just once. The rearrangement links TRBV6-8 to TRBJ1-2, with 10 positions matching TRBD1. Trimming at V came to 6 bases and at J to 6 bases, leaving 4 bases not matched to a gene. The length of the CDR3 is 13 residues. CDR1 is MNHGY, CDR2 SAAAGT, per germline. The CDR3 loop reads CASSRQGADGYTF. The CDR3 DNA sequence: TGTGCCAGCAGCCGACAGGGGGCGGATGGCTACACCTTC.

This clone was seen a handful of times. The chain is built from TRBV30 and TRBJ2-7; D may correspond to TRBD1 or TRBD2 (5 bases each). The CDR3 has 12 amino acids. Trimming stripped 4 bases from V and 3 bases from J, with 10 bases between. The germline gives CDR1 GTSNPN, CDR2 SVGIG (reference sequence). The CDR3 reads CAWTKGSYEQYF. The CDR3 DNA sequence: TGTGCCTGGACCAAGGGGAGCTACGAGCAGTACTTC. Drawing the rest from reference TRBV30 and TRBJ2-7, the complete variable domain is SQTIHQWPATLVQPVGSPLSLECTVEGTSNPNLYWYRQAAGRGLQLLFYSVGIGQISSEVPQNLSASRPQDRQFILSSKKLLLSDSGFYLCAWTKGSYEQYFGPGTRLTVT.

The rearrangement uses TRBV28 and TRBJ1-1; D not resolved. The CDR3 is 12 amino acids. The V gene lost 2 bases and the J gene lost 5 bases, with 6 bases spanning the gap. CDR1 is MDHEN and CDR2 is SYDVKM in the germline V gene. In DNA, the CDR3 is TGTGCCAGCAGTTTAATGTGGACTGAAGCTTTCTTT. Protein: CASSLMWTEAFF. Supplemented by reference TRBV28 and TRBJ1-1, the full variable domain reads DVKVTQSSRYLVKRTGEKVFLECVQDMDHENMFWYRQDPGLGLRLIYFSYDVKMKEKGDIPEGYSVSREKKERFSLILESASTNQTSMYLCASSLMWTEAFFGQGTRLTVV.

The chain has TRBV19 and TRBJ2-3; D may be TRBD1 or TRBD2 (5 bases each). Trimming left V 2 bases short and J 2 bases short, with 14 bases between. The CDR3 covers 16 residues. Germline V lookup: CDR1 LNHDA, CDR2 SQIVND (reference sequence). The CDR3: CASSITGRATTDTQYF. The CDR3 bases are TGTGCCAGTAGTATAACGGGACGGGCCACCACAGATACGCAGTATTTT.

V gene TRBV6-8 combines with J gene TRBJ2-5, with TRBD2 matching 9 bases. V lost 5 bases and J lost 2; bases outside the gene matches: 6. Per germline, CDR1 MNHGY and CDR2 SAAAGT. The CDR3 runs to 15 residues. The CDR3 bases are TGTGCCAGCAGTAGAGAGGCGGGGGGGCAAGAGACCCAGTACTTC. Translating gives CASSREAGGQETQYF.

The CDR3 here is CASSTAGNLQPQHF. The CDR3 DNA sequence: TGTGCCAGCAGTACGGCAGGTAATTTACAGCCCCAGCATTTT. The chain uses TRBV28 and TRBJ1-5; D ambiguous. Germline CDR1 MDHEN, CDR2 SYDVKM. Deletions cut 5 bases from V and 7 bases from J, with 15 bases between. This CDR3 has 14 amino acids.

The chain's CDR3 is CASSPRGAQPQHF. In nucleotides, the CDR3 is TGTGCCAGCAGTCCCAGGGGGGCTCAGCCCCAGCATTTT. The chain carries TRBV28 and TRBJ1-5, with 7 nucleotides matching TRBD1. In germline, CDR1 is MDHEN, CDR2 SYDVKM. The CDR3 runs 13 residues. J was trimmed by 6 bases and V by 5 bases; bases with no gene match: 4.

This clone was counted only a few times. V and J are TRBV6-8 and TRBJ1-1; no clear D gene. Germline CDR1 and CDR2: MNHGY and SAAAGT. V was clipped by 2 bases and J by 1 base, with 5 bases between them. This CDR3 spans 13 amino acids. The CDR3 nucleotides are TGTGCCAGCAGTTACGGAGGGAACACTGAAGCTTTCTTT. Its translation is CASSYGGNTEAFF.

The rearrangement links TRBV11-3 to TRBJ1-4, with 10 nucleotides matching TRBD1. CDR1 and CDR2 (germline): SGHNT, YENEEA. Trimming removed 6 bases from V and 7 bases from J; junction bases left unmatched: 5. This CDR3 is 14 amino acids long. CDR3 nucleotide sequence: TGTGCCAGCAGTCAGGACAGGGGGGGTGAAAAACTGTTTTTT. Translated: CASSQDRGGEKLFF.

This sequence joins TRBV11-3 and TRBJ1-5; tentative D call: TRBD1 (5 bases). The CDR3 runs 15 residues. V lost 4 bases to trimming and J lost 2 bases, with 12 bases between them. Germline V lookup: CDR1 SGHNT, CDR2 YENEEA. The CDR3 nucleotides read TGTGCCAGCAGCTCCGGGGGGATCGGCAATCAGCCCCAGCATTTT. This sequence encodes CASSSGGIGNQPQHF.

As to this clone: The missing CDR3 end, 1 residue past where the read stops, is filled in from the germline J gene. The chain links TRBV6-1 to TRBJ1-4; D may be TRBD1 (6 bases). Trimming pared 0 bases from V and 3 bases from J, leaving 14 bases between. Germline V lookup: CDR1 MNHNS, CDR2 SASEGT. The CDR3 has 17 residues. The sequenced part of the CDR3 DNA is TGTGCCAGCAGTGAAGCAGGTTACGGGGGCCCTAATGAAAAACTGTTT. This sequence encodes CASSEAGYGGPNEKLF. The whole CDR3 sequence reads CASSEAGYGGPNEKLFF.

This chain connects TRBV19 to TRBJ1-1, with D possibly TRBD1 on 5 matching bases. V was shortened by 3 bases and J by 1 base, with 15 bases between the two germline ends. Germline V gene lookup returns CDR1 LNHDA and CDR2 SQIVND (reference sequence). This CDR3 has 16 amino acids. In DNA, the CDR3 is TGTGCCAGTAGTATGGGACTCGGACGGTCGAACACTGAAGCTTTCTTT. This translates into CASSMGLGRSNTEAFF.

The V gene is TRBV25-1, the J gene TRBJ1-3; D remains ambiguous. This CDR3 region has 14 residues. In germline, CDR1 is MGHDK, CDR2 SYGVNS. V gave up 4 bases and J gave up 14 bases, with 21 bases separating them. Here the CDR3 DNA reads TGTGCCAGCAGTGCCGACCTTCCCAAGAGGTCCTTATATTTT. Its translation is CASSADLPKRSLYF.

The rearrangement uses TRBV6-8 and TRBJ2-3, with 7 bases that match TRBD1. Germline-derived CDR1 and CDR2 are MNHGY and SAAAGT. After removal of 1 base from V and 2 bases from J, the junction contained 3 bases not matched to a gene. CDR3 length equals 15 residues. This CDR3 is CASSYWDSSTDTQYF. The CDR3 coding sequence is TGTGCCAGCAGTTACTGGGACAGCTCCACAGATACGCAGTATTTT.

This clone showed up just once. V usage is TRBV18 and J usage is TRBJ1-1, with a weak D call TRBD1 (6 bases). CDR3 length: 17 amino acids. Trimming took off 3 bases at V and 8 bases at J, with 25 bases between the two ends. Germline CDR1 is KGHSH and CDR2 is LQKENI. CDR3 nucleotides: TGTGCCAGCTCACCGCCTAGAGGGGGTATGGGTGTAGTAGAAGCTTTCTTT. The encoded protein is CASSPPRGGMGVVEAFF.